Each of the 7 T cell receptor beta chains below was sequenced from the same sample in a study of shared clonotypes between healthy human individuals. Naive CD8 isolation took CD45RO-negative cells positively selected for CCR7 and excluded terminally differentiated effector memory CD45RA+ cells. Produced via immunoSEQ multiplex PCR; TCRdb's table is partial and in-frame only. The data contain hundreds of thousands of clones, roughly 96% of them singletons. The sequencing input was naive CD8+ T cells sorted from blood. Receptors originate from a woman aged 25 to 45 in good health.

V is TRBV28 and J is TRBJ2-7, with no clear D. The ends were cut back, 3 bases at V and 3 bases at J, with 9 bases in the middle. The germline V gene has CDR1 MDHEN and CDR2 SYDVKM. The CDR3 is made up of 13 amino acids. For the CDR3, the DNA is TGTGCCAGCAGTTTTCGGCTGTTCTACGAGCAGTACTTC. Residues: CASSFRLFYEQYF. The variable domain in full, with the rest retrieved from reference TRBV28 and TRBJ2-7, is DVKVTQSSRYLVKRTGEKVFLECVQDMDHENMFWYRQDPGLGLRLIYFSYDVKMKEKGDIPEGYSVSREKKERFSLILESASTNQTSMYLCASSFRLFYEQYFGPGTRLTVT.

The V and J genes are TRBV15 and TRBJ2-1, with 9 bases aligning to TRBD2. The CDR3 runs 16 residues. Germline loops: CDR1 LNHNV, CDR2 YYDKDF (reference sequence). V dropped 5 bases and J dropped 6; count of bases not matched to a gene: 11. CDR3 residues: CATSVEWTSAANEQFF. The CDR3 bases are TGTGCCACCAGCGTGGAATGGACTAGCGCAGCCAATGAGCAGTTCTTC.

This chain links TRBV6-5 with TRBJ2-5; maybe TRBD1 (6 bases). V lost 6 bases, J lost 5 bases, and 16 bases lay in between. CDR3 length: 14 amino acids. The germline CDR1 and CDR2 sequences are MNHEY and SVGAGI. CDR3 bases: TGTGCCAGCAGGCCCACAGGGAATCGGGAGACCCAGTACTTC. Residues: CASRPTGNRETQYF.

The DNA for the CDR3 is TGTGCCAGCAGTTTATCCGGACTAGCGGTCGCGAACACCGGGGAGCTGTTTTTT. It is translated as CASSLSGLAVANTGELFF. The chain recombines TRBV27 with TRBJ2-2; 10 nucleotides match TRBD2. Losses at the gene ends were 0 bases for V and 0 bases for J; bases not matched to a gene: 4. The CDR3 loop spans 18 amino acids. Germline V gene lookup returns CDR1 MNHEY and CDR2 SMNVEV (reference sequence).

The J gene is TRBJ2-3, the V gene TRBV10-1; the match to TRBD2 covers 12 bases. The length of the CDR3 is 20 residues. Germline trimming cut 2 bases from V and 3 bases from J; bases unmatched to any gene: 15. Germline loops: CDR1 WNHNN, CDR2 SYGVQD (reference sequence). The chain's CDR3 is CASSEPAGGLAGSRTDTQYF. The CDR3 DNA reads TGCGCCAGCAGTGAGCCCGCCGGGGGACTAGCGGGTAGTAGGACAGATACGCAGTATTTT.

The CDR3 DNA follows: TGTGCCACCAGTACGCCGGAGGGGCCGGAGAGCTACACCTTC. Protein sequence: CATSTPEGPESYTF. The rearrangement links TRBV15 to TRBJ1-2; D may be TRBD1 (5 bases). CDR1 LNHNV and CDR2 YYDKDF come from the germline V gene (reference sequence). Trimming cost V 6 bases and J 9 bases, with 20 bases left between them. The CDR3 has 14 residues.

The rearrangement joins TRBV7-9 to TRBJ2-3; unclear D gene. Germline V gene lookup returns CDR1 SEHNR and CDR2 FQNEAQ (reference sequence). The ends were cut back, 5 bases at V and 1 base at J, with 4 bases in the middle. CDR3 length equals 12 residues. CDR3 nucleotides: TGTGCCAGCAGCCGCGGCACAGATACGCAGTATTTT. It codes for CASSRGTDTQYF.